This is a list of T cell receptor beta chains from one sample in a study of spatial heterogeneity in lung cancer. Each CDR3 protein is one row after TCRdb ran MiXCR on the 5' RACE reads. The sample includes about 80,000 distinct CDR3 sequences, about a fifth of them seen just once. The sequences come from PBMCs, collected at surgery. These receptors were taken from a male donor with early-stage non-small cell lung cancer. CDR3s include the opening cysteine and the closing phenylalanine or tryptophan. Fields, in order: CDR3 DNA, CDR3 protein, J gene, D gene, clone size, CDR3 length, V gene. The D gene is left open where the match is weak. Only part of the rows carry a size: once, few, many, or a class if the clone is expanded.

TGTGCCAGCAGCTTGAACAGGGGGCGAGGCGGAGAGACCCAGTACTTC | CASSLNRGRGGETQYF | TRBJ2-5 | TRBD1 | NA | 16 | TRBV11-1
TGTGCCAGCAGGGATTATAGACAGGGGTTCACAGATACGCAGTATTTT | CASRDYRQGFTDTQYF | TRBJ2-3 | TRBD1 | NA | 16 | TRBV6-1
TGTGCTAGTGGCGGACAGATGAACACTGAAGCTTTCTTT | CASGGQMNTEAFF | TRBJ1-1 | NA | NA | 13 | TRBV12-5
TGTGCCAGCAGCATCACCGGGGCCATGCGCTGGAACACCATATATTTT | CASSITGAMRWNTIYF | TRBJ1-3 | NA | NA | 16 | TRBV7-2
TGTGCCAGCAGCTTAGAGGTCCCTCAAGAGACCCAGTACTTC | CASSLEVPQETQYF | TRBJ2-5 | NA | once | 14 | TRBV7-6
TGCAGTGCCTCCCCGGGACAGGGAACACGGAATGGCTACACCTTC | CSASPGQGTRNGYTF | TRBJ1-2 | TRBD1 | few | 15 | TRBV20-1
TGTGCCAGCAGCGTAGGGCGGGGGGCCTTCTACAATGAGCAGTTCTTC | CASSVGRGAFYNEQFF | TRBJ2-1 | TRBD2 | few | 16 | TRBV9
TGTGCCACCGTGTCGGACAGCTCCTACGAGCAGTACTTC | CATVSDSSYEQYF | TRBJ2-7 | NA | NA | 13 | TRBV27
TGTGCCAGCAGTGTAGGGACTAGCGGGACATACGAGCAGTACTTC | CASSVGTSGTYEQYF | TRBJ2-7 | TRBD2 | few | 15 | TRBV28
TGTGCCAGCAGTTTACCGGGGACCGGGGAGCTGTTTTTT | CASSLPGTGELFF | TRBJ2-2 | NA | NA | 13 | TRBV12-3/TRBV12-4
TGTGCCAGCAGCCCAGGACGTGGGGGACAGAAATATGGCTACACCTTC | CASSPGRGGQKYGYTF | TRBJ1-2 | TRBD1 | NA | 16 | TRBV9
TGTGCCAGCAGCCGGGGGCAGGGGAATCAGCCCCAGCATTTT | CASSRGQGNQPQHF | TRBJ1-5 | NA | many | 14 | TRBV7-9
TGCAGTGCTAGATTCACGGTGGCTGTGAACACTGAAGCTTTCTTT | CSARFTVAVNTEAFF | TRBJ1-1 | NA | many | 15 | TRBV20-1
TGCAGCGTTGAGGGTACACCTAACTACGAGCAGTACTTC | CSVEGTPNYEQYF | TRBJ2-7 | NA | many | 13 | TRBV29-1
TGTGCCAGCAGCATTAACAGGGGGCAATACAATGAGCAGTTCTTC | CASSINRGQYNEQFF | TRBJ2-1 | NA | few | 15 | TRBV3-2
TGTGCCTGGAGTGTACAACTAGCGGGAGCCGGGGAGCTGTTTTTT | CAWSVQLAGAGELFF | TRBJ2-2 | TRBD2 | few | 15 | TRBV30
TGCGCCAGCAGCGATGGTGGGGGCGAAGAGACCCAGTACTTC | CASSDGGGEETQYF | TRBJ2-5 | NA | NA | 14 | TRBV5-1
TGTGCCAGCACCATAGCGGGAGGGATCGGGGAGCTGTTTTTT | CASTIAGGIGELFF | TRBJ2-2 | TRBD2 | many | 14 | TRBV12-3/TRBV12-4
TGTGCCAGCAGTAGGGGACACCCGACCTACGAGCAGTACTTC | CASSRGHPTYEQYF | TRBJ2-7 | NA | NA | 14 | TRBV25-1
TGTGCCAGCAGCGTTGGGGCTTCAAACACCATATATTTT | CASSVGASNTIYF | TRBJ1-3 | NA | few | 13 | TRBV9
TGCAGTGCCCGCAGACAGGGAACCAAAAACATTCAGTACTTC | CSARRQGTKNIQYF | TRBJ2-4 | TRBD1 | NA | 14 | TRBV20-1
TGTGCCAGCAGGCTAGCGGGAGGGTCCACAGATACGCAGTATTTT | CASRLAGGSTDTQYF | TRBJ2-3 | TRBD2 | many | 15 | TRBV12-3/TRBV12-4
TGCAGTGCTAGCGATAGAACCACTGAAGCTTTCTTT | CSASDRTTEAFF | TRBJ1-1 | NA | few | 12 | TRBV20-1
TGTGCCAGCAGCTTTAAGAAGGGGGAGCCCTCCGGGGCCAACGTCCTGACTTTC | CASSFKKGEPSGANVLTF | TRBJ2-6 | NA | NA | 18 | TRBV7-9
TGTGCCAGCAGCGACAGGGATGCAGATACGCAGTATTTT | CASSDRDADTQYF | TRBJ2-3 | TRBD1 | NA | 13 | TRBV28
TGTGCCAGCAGCTTGGGACAGTTCCGCACAGATACGCAGTATTTT | CASSLGQFRTDTQYF | TRBJ2-3 | NA | NA | 15 | TRBV5-6
TGTGCCAGTAGTGTCCGACAGGTTGGCTATGGCTACACCTTC | CASSVRQVGYGYTF | TRBJ1-2 | NA | NA | 14 | TRBV19
TGTGCCAGCTCACCAAGGACAGGGGAAACTAATGAAAAACTGTTTTTT | CASSPRTGETNEKLFF | TRBJ1-4 | TRBD1 | few | 16 | TRBV18
TGCGCCAGCAGCACCGGACAGGGCTGGCGCACCTTC | CASSTGQGWRTF | TRBJ1-2 | TRBD1 | NA | 12 | TRBV5-1
TGTGCCAGCAGTCCCCTCCAAAAAAATGGCTACACCTTC | CASSPLQKNGYTF | TRBJ1-2 | NA | NA | 13 | TRBV28
TGTGCCTGGAGTCCCCCAGACAGGGACACCGGGGAGCTGTTTTTT | CAWSPPDRDTGELFF | TRBJ2-2 | TRBD1 | many | 15 | TRBV30
TGTGCCAGCAGCTTAGGGGCAACTCCAGAGACCCAGTACTTC | CASSLGATPETQYF | TRBJ2-5 | NA | NA | 14 | TRBV7-2
TGTGCCATCAGTCCCGAGTCCAACACTGAAGCTTTCTTT | CAISPESNTEAFF | TRBJ1-1 | NA | many | 13 | TRBV10-3
TGTGCCAGCCGGACCCTAGAGACCCAGTACTTC | CASRTLETQYF | TRBJ2-5 | NA | NA | 11 | TRBV6-6
TGTGCCAGTAGTATAATGGGGGACGGAAATCAGCCCCAGCATTTT | CASSIMGDGNQPQHF | TRBJ1-5 | NA | NA | 15 | TRBV19
TGTGCCGCCTCCTGGACAGGGCGCGGCGGGGAGCTGTTTTTT | CAASWTGRGGELFF | TRBJ2-2 | TRBD1 | few | 14 | TRBV6-2/TRBV6-3
TGCAGTGCTCCGGGACAGGGAATGATGAACACTGAAGCTTTCTTT | CSAPGQGMMNTEAFF | TRBJ1-1 | TRBD1 | NA | 15 | TRBV20-1
TGCAGTGCTAGAGATCAGCGGGGCCTCTACGAGCAGTACTTC | CSARDQRGLYEQYF | TRBJ2-7 | TRBD2 | many | 14 | TRBV20-1
TGTGCCAGCTCACCACTACGGAGCTCCTACAATGAGCAGTTCTTC | CASSPLRSSYNEQFF | TRBJ2-1 | NA | few | 15 | TRBV18
TGTGCCAGCAGTTCCCCCGACAGGGGGCGAATGGGGGAGACCCAGTACTTC | CASSSPDRGRMGETQYF | TRBJ2-5 | TRBD1 | NA | 17 | TRBV28
TGCGCCAGCGAGTCCAGGGATACCGAAGCTTTCTTT | CASESRDTEAFF | TRBJ1-1 | NA | NA | 12 | TRBV10-2